The clone carrying this T cell receptor (beta chain) was recorded at least ten times. Its target is not known. The data originate from a study of regulatory T cells in long-lasting Graves disease. The time point here: persistent/refractory GD, antithyroid drugs over 5 years with positive TRAb. RNA from PBMCs was the source of the TCR library. This CDR3 has 9 amino acids. In germline, CDR1 is SNHLY, CDR2 FYNNEI. The germline V and J ends were trimmed by 8 bases and 12 bases, with 8 bases remaining between them. General observations from the study: More public clonotypes were shared by persistent patients (2,741) than by new patients (approximately 1,000).

CDR3 regions were amplified by Arm-PCR using iRepertoire HTBI primers to build TCR beta libraries. TCRdb reprocessed the multiplex PCR reads with MiXCR, giving one entry per CDR3 protein. The sample holds hundreds of thousands of distinct CDR3 sequences, less than 25% seen once. This clonotype was obtained from a female donor with Graves disease. The chain joins TRBV2 to TRBJ1-3; D uncertain. The material was peripheral blood mononuclear cells (PBMCs), obtained when the disease was refractory, from a patient treated with antithyroid drugs. The CDR3 here is CASPSGIYF. In DNA, the CDR3 is TGTGCCAGCCCCAGCGGCATATATTTT.